This T cell receptor (beta chain) came from a study of blood T cell repertoires in COVID-19. Study in general: From the United States, Italy and Spain came samples of acute and convalescent COVID-19. Sources were T cells, B-cell-depleted T cells, or PBMCs; the material itself was cDNA or gDNA.

In the source study's methods: Estimated nucleated cell counts came from reference gene primer amplification. Generated by immunoSEQ multiplex PCR, the TCRdb table keeps only in-frame clones and is missing some. D and trimming come from the DNA, and the V and J calls and clone size come from that table. Of around 140,000 clones in the sample, 80% to 90% were seen once. The clonotype was recovered from a man aged 45 to 65 with active or convalescent COVID-19. The sample comprised peripheral blood.

CDR3 coding DNA: TGTGCCAGCAGCCTACGGACTAGCGGGGGGGCAGATACGCAGTATTTT. Amino acid sequence: CASSLRTSGGADTQYF. This chain connects TRBV11-3 to TRBJ2-3; 15 bases are a match to TRBD2. J gave up 4 bases and V 5 bases, and 4 bases lay outside the gene matches. The CDR3 length is 16 residues. Germline assignment: CDR1 SGHNT and CDR2 YENEEA.